A selection of T cell receptor beta chains follows, all from one sample in a study of T cell responses to AZD1222 COVID-19 vaccine. The repertoire was sequenced with immunoSEQ multiplex PCR; TCRdb's copy has only in-frame clones and lacks some. The table includes over 100,000 clones, roughly nine tenths detected once. The starting material was peripheral blood, obtained on day 0 of AZD1222 vaccination. All receptors come from an adult in good health. Each CDR3 is given without its conserved first and last residue. A D gene is named only where the DNA matches it firmly.

v_call: TRBV2
d_call: NA
j_call: TRBJ2-5
cdr3_aa: ASREGLQETQY

v_call: TRBV5-1
d_call: TRBD2
j_call: TRBJ2-7
cdr3_aa: ASSSGLAYEQY

v_call: TRBV24-1
d_call: TRBD1
j_call: TRBJ2-3
cdr3_aa: ATSDPGQGSTDTQY

v_call: TRBV6-2/TRBV6-3
d_call: NA
j_call: TRBJ2-3
cdr3_aa: ASSNLQGTDTQY

v_call: TRBV5-5
d_call: NA
j_call: TRBJ1-2
cdr3_aa: ASSPRGGVANYGYT

v_call: TRBV6-5
d_call: NA
j_call: TRBJ2-5
cdr3_aa: ATHRGTSLGTQY

v_call: TRBV5-1
d_call: TRBD1
j_call: TRBJ1-1
cdr3_aa: ATRQGGGTEAF

v_call: TRBV28
d_call: NA
j_call: TRBJ1-1
cdr3_aa: ASSLDRYTEAF

v_call: TRBV6-5
d_call: NA
j_call: TRBJ2-7
cdr3_aa: ASSYRRRGYEQY

v_call: TRBV20-1
d_call: NA
j_call: TRBJ2-7
cdr3_aa: SATPIYEQY

v_call: TRBV7-2
d_call: TRBD1
j_call: TRBJ2-5
cdr3_aa: ASSLPGQGVRETQY

v_call: TRBV27
d_call: TRBD2
j_call: TRBJ2-7
cdr3_aa: ASSYRDYHEQY

v_call: TRBV12-1
d_call: NA
j_call: TRBJ1-4
cdr3_aa: ASSFGTGEGEKLF

v_call: TRBV7-9
d_call: TRBD1
j_call: TRBJ2-4
cdr3_aa: ASSDGTGVDIQY

v_call: TRBV6-6
d_call: NA
j_call: TRBJ1-2
cdr3_aa: ASSPTGDYGYT

v_call: TRBV6-2/TRBV6-3
d_call: NA
j_call: TRBJ1-6
cdr3_aa: ASSLGDNSPLH

v_call: TRBV6-6
d_call: NA
j_call: TRBJ1-6
cdr3_aa: ASSQLAQGLDNSPLH

v_call: TRBV28
d_call: NA
j_call: TRBJ1-1
cdr3_aa: ASSLTADTEAF

v_call: TRBV11-2
d_call: TRBD2
j_call: TRBJ2-1
cdr3_aa: ASSLAGTSGAEQF

v_call: TRBV3-1/TRBV3-2
d_call: NA
j_call: TRBJ1-3
cdr3_aa: ASSPLGERDTIY

v_call: TRBV29-1
d_call: NA
j_call: TRBJ2-5
cdr3_aa: SVYRDGIQETQY

v_call: TRBV6-6
d_call: NA
j_call: TRBJ1-2
cdr3_aa: ASSPSTSFYGYT

v_call: TRBV7-2
d_call: NA
j_call: TRBJ1-3
cdr3_aa: ASSSGTTSGNTIY

v_call: TRBV6-2/TRBV6-3
d_call: TRBD1
j_call: TRBJ2-7
cdr3_aa: ASSYGDSSYEQY

v_call: TRBV9
d_call: NA
j_call: TRBJ1-2
cdr3_aa: ASSVAQNYGYT

v_call: TRBV9
d_call: NA
j_call: TRBJ1-4
cdr3_aa: ASSPERDNEKLF

v_call: TRBV7-2
d_call: NA
j_call: TRBJ2-1
cdr3_aa: ASSPLASPYNEQF

v_call: TRBV19
d_call: NA
j_call: TRBJ1-6
cdr3_aa: ASQDRDNSPLH

v_call: TRBV28
d_call: NA
j_call: TRBJ1-1
cdr3_aa: ASSPSRDRPVAF

v_call: TRBV10-3
d_call: NA
j_call: TRBJ1-1
cdr3_aa: AIKGANTEAF

v_call: TRBV28
d_call: TRBD2
j_call: TRBJ2-7
cdr3_aa: ASSVPGGGAYEQY

v_call: TRBV27
d_call: NA
j_call: TRBJ2-1
cdr3_aa: ASSLRGLYNEQF

v_call: TRBV4-3
d_call: TRBD1
j_call: TRBJ2-7
cdr3_aa: ASSHTTGTGGYEQY

v_call: TRBV5-5
d_call: NA
j_call: TRBJ1-3
cdr3_aa: ASSPRDTTGNTIY

v_call: TRBV6-2/TRBV6-3
d_call: TRBD1
j_call: TRBJ1-1
cdr3_aa: ASSRQGENTEAF

v_call: TRBV19
d_call: NA
j_call: TRBJ1-3
cdr3_aa: ASSTTGISGNTIY

v_call: TRBV24-1
d_call: NA
j_call: TRBJ2-3
cdr3_aa: ATSDFADTQY

v_call: TRBV6-4
d_call: NA
j_call: TRBJ1-1
cdr3_aa: ASSDQGNTEAF

v_call: TRBV5-7
d_call: NA
j_call: TRBJ1-6
cdr3_aa: ASNLRSSYNSPLH

v_call: TRBV11-2
d_call: TRBD2
j_call: TRBJ2-1
cdr3_aa: ASSLGLGGSEQF

v_call: TRBV7-2
d_call: NA
j_call: TRBJ2-3
cdr3_aa: ASSQEQGGWTDTQY

v_call: TRBV15
d_call: NA
j_call: TRBJ1-2
cdr3_aa: ATSTERGLDGYT

v_call: TRBV7-8
d_call: NA
j_call: TRBJ1-1
cdr3_aa: ASSPRRGARAEAF

v_call: TRBV28
d_call: TRBD1
j_call: TRBJ2-2
cdr3_aa: ASSPAGGENTGELF

v_call: TRBV28
d_call: TRBD1
j_call: TRBJ2-2
cdr3_aa: ASVDRAGTGELF

v_call: TRBV28
d_call: TRBD2
j_call: TRBJ2-1
cdr3_aa: ASSNVPGLAGGGYNEQF

v_call: TRBV29-1
d_call: NA
j_call: TRBJ1-6
cdr3_aa: SVRGLPDSPLH

v_call: TRBV15
d_call: TRBD1
j_call: TRBJ1-1
cdr3_aa: ATSRRTGMNTEAF

v_call: TRBV7-2
d_call: NA
j_call: TRBJ2-1
cdr3_aa: ASSLPGVGEQF

v_call: TRBV7-2
d_call: TRBD1
j_call: TRBJ1-5
cdr3_aa: ASSPRGQGGQPQH

v_call: TRBV4-2
d_call: NA
j_call: TRBJ2-5
cdr3_aa: ASSQEAPGAGETQY

v_call: TRBV2
d_call: NA
j_call: TRBJ1-4
cdr3_aa: ASRGDGLLNEKLF

v_call: TRBV28
d_call: NA
j_call: TRBJ1-5
cdr3_aa: ASMEQREAGQPQH

v_call: TRBV30
d_call: NA
j_call: TRBJ1-4
cdr3_aa: AWSGTQGAAEKLF

v_call: TRBV7-2
d_call: NA
j_call: TRBJ2-3
cdr3_aa: ASSWTHSTDTQY